This T cell receptor beta chain was recovered during a study of CD8 T cells in ankylosing spondylitis (TCRdb year 2017). At the level of the whole study: The study set out to find disease-linked TCR variants by profiling T cell receptor beta repertoires in ankylosing spondylitis patients and healthy donors. The whole study cohort included under 140 healthy donors and 25 ankylosing spondylitis patients. Peripheral blood was sampled, and synovial fluid was also collected from ankylosing spondylitis patients. Results and caveats for the whole study, not just this receptor: Some motif variants were previously reported in synovial fluid and blood of reactive arthritis patients, suggesting common disease-initiation mechanisms. Blood from ankylosing spondylitis patients appeared to be characterized by a TCR beta motif composed of 7 to 9 highly homologous amino acid variants. The disease-linked clones had a CD8+ phenotype and were found at relatively low frequencies in peripheral blood. Significant enrichment of the disease-linked clones was reported in matched synovial fluid samples from ankylosing spondylitis patients.

A distance of 10 bases separates the germline ends of V and J, which lose 1 base and 3 bases respectively. The cysteine opens and the phenylalanine closes a CDR3 of 14 amino acids. The DNA shown is the 42-base CDR3, in frame from base 1. Via the germline V gene (reference sequence), CDR1 is DFQATT and CDR2 SNEGSKA. The sequencer was an Illumina HiSeq 2500. TCR beta libraries were prepared by quantitative 5'-RACE with molecular barcodes. The original pipeline was this. To identify disease-linked TCR variants, a new computational method was used, one built on a probabilistic model of VDJ rearrangement. TCRdb redid the processing of the public reads, applying fastp at Q25 and MiXCR, and retained in-frame beta chains. Each record represents a unique CDR3 protein, reported with the most common genes and DNA among its rows. Clone size and V and J calls follow TCRdb, not the original study. The sample data list 200,000 to 250,000 distinct CDR3 sequences, and roughly 25% of these were observed just once. 6.6% of the sample goes to the ten largest clones.

This clonotype was seen ten or more times. The antigen this receptor binds is unknown. Per-base quality was not reported, and no clone a single base away is much larger than it. The material sequenced was blood, either unsorted or a sorted T cell fraction (not recorded which). This chain joins TRBV20-1 to TRBJ2-1; the D gene lacks a confident call. This sequence originates from a male donor with ankylosing spondylitis or in good health (not recorded which). The nucleotide sequence reads as follows: TGCAGTGCTAGAGTATCCCTACACTACAATGAGCAGTTCTTC. This translates into CSARVSLHYNEQFF.